This T cell receptor (beta chain) was recovered during a study of T-cell reconstitution after alpha-beta-depleted transplantation in children. The table lists this clonotype with many counts. With 6 bases removed from V and 0 bases from J, the gap between germline ends came to 15 bases. Germline CDR1 and CDR2: MDHEN and SYDVKM. This CDR3 region has 16 residues. It was with unique molecular identifiers that the TCRbeta library was prepared. TCRdb used MiXCR to reprocess the PCR reads, holding one entry per CDR3 protein. This sample has 200,000 or so distinct CDR3 sequences, with 5% to 7.5% found just once.

The sample consisted of PBMCs, taken before TCRalphabeta/CD19-depleted stem cell transplant. The rearrangement links TRBV28 to TRBJ1-5; D gene unclear. This TCR derives from a girl under three years old with combined immunodeficiency, due to receive a stem cell transplant. DNA for the CDR3: TGTGCCAGCAGCGACCTGGAGCCGGTTAGCAATCAGCCCCAGCATTTT. Its protein is CASSDLEPVSNQPQHF.